These 24 T cell receptor beta chains were sequenced from one sample in a study of blood T cells in healthy people across ages. A second PCR of 7 to 11 cycles used a sample-barcoded 5' primer and a J-beta primer mix. TCRdb re-analysed the 5' RACE reads in MiXCR, keeping a single row per CDR3 protein. Found here are around 1.5 million distinct CDR3 sequences, approximately 32% of them singletons; the top ten hold roughly 10%. Source material: blood. These receptors were taken from a woman under 40 in good health.

The chain recombines TRBV5-1 with TRBJ2-6; no firm D call. Germline CDR1 is SGHRS and CDR2 is YFSETQ. V was pared by 7 bases and J by 0 bases, with 8 bases between. This CDR3 comprises 14 residues. The CDR3 DNA reads TGCGCCAGCGCGTACACCTCTGGGGCCAACGTCCTGACTTTC. Translation: CASAYTSGANVLTF.

The CDR3, as DNA: TGTGCCAGCAGCTTAGTTCCCAACTTCCAAGAGACCCAGTACTTC. Its protein is CASSLVPNFQETQYF. The chain uses TRBV7-2 and TRBJ2-5, with D hard to call. Trimming removed 1 base from V and 1 base from J, with 10 bases in between. The CDR3 loop spans 15 amino acids. CDR1 is SGHTA, CDR2 FQGNSA, per germline.

The rearrangement links TRBV28 to TRBJ2-5; D possibly corresponds to TRBD1 (5 bases). Gene TRBJ2-7 matches the end of the DNA better, so the J call may be wrong. Looked up from germline, CDR1 is MDHEN and CDR2 is SYDVKM. CDR3 size: 13 residues. This CDR3 reads CAHKSRVGLEQYF. As DNA, the CDR3 is TGTGCCCACAAATCCAGGGTTGGGCTCGAGCAGTACTTC.

This clonotype was counted ten times or more. The J gene is TRBJ1-2, the V gene TRBV29-1; TRBD1 might be the D (5 bases). This CDR3 region has 12 residues. Germline V gene sequence: CDR1 SQVTM, CDR2 ANQGSEA. Trimming took off 8 bases at V and 4 bases at J, with 14 bases between the two ends. The CDR3 loop is CSLQRGGYGYTF. The CDR3 nucleotides read TGCAGCCTTCAGAGGGGCGGCTATGGCTACACCTTC.

Comments on this clonotype: One end of the junction fails to match germline, which may point to a read error. This chain's CDR3 is CASSHYGAKNTEVFF. The CDR3 DNA is TGCGCCAGCAGCCATTACGGGGCGAAAAACACTGAAGTTTTCTTT. The chain links TRBV4-1 to TRBJ1-1, with D possibly being TRBD1 (5 bases). Germline CDR1 MGHRA, CDR2 YSYEKL. The CDR3 runs to 15 residues.

This chain uses TRBV20-1 with TRBJ2-7; 12 nucleotides align to TRBD2. Gene TRBJ2-5 matches the end of the DNA better, so the J call may be wrong. Germline V gives CDR1 DFQATT, CDR2 SNEGSKA (reference sequence). The CDR3 sequence is 15 residues long. CDR3 nucleotide sequence: TGCAGTGCTAGAGATTCTAGCGGGGGGGCGAAGACCCAGTACTTC. The encoded protein is CSARDSSGGAKTQYF.

The rearrangement uses TRBV5-1 and TRBJ2-3; TRBD2 matches at 11 bases. The CDR3 contains 18 residues. The germline V gene has CDR1 SGHRS and CDR2 YFSETQ. V was clipped by 3 bases and J by 3 bases; unmatched bases: 12. CDR3 loop: CASSYPTLAGGRTDTQYF. CDR3 DNA sequence: TGCGCCAGCAGCTACCCGACCTTAGCGGGAGGGCGGACAGATACGCAGTATTTT.

This clonotype was observed a handful of times. One junction end disagrees with the germline gene, perhaps due to a read error. The chain is built from TRBV5-6 and TRBJ2-7; D not certain. CDR3 length equals 13 residues. Germline V gives CDR1 SGHDT, CDR2 YYEEEE. The CDR3 protein is CANSFSIADEQYF. The CDR3 nucleotides are TGTGCCAACAGCTTCTCCATCGCAGACGAGCAGTACTTC.

The rearrangement joins TRBV5-1 to TRBJ1-1; no clear D gene. V gave up 2 bases and J gave up 4 bases, with 15 bases separating them. Looked up from germline, CDR1 is SGHRS and CDR2 is YFSETQ. The CDR3 length is 15 residues. CDR3 DNA: TGCGCCAGCAGCTTTGCGACACCAGTAGGCACTGAAGCTTTCTTT. This sequence encodes CASSFATPVGTEAFF.

The chain employs TRBV20-1 and TRBJ2-1; TRBD2 agrees at 10 bases. Losses at the gene ends were 6 bases for V and 7 bases for J; bases not matched to a gene: 12. The CDR3 contains 15 residues. Looked up from germline, CDR1 is DFQATT and CDR2 is SNEGSKA (reference sequence). The chain's CDR3 is CSAESGRDRRNEQFF. DNA of the CDR3: TGCAGTGCAGAAAGCGGGAGGGATCGGCGGAATGAGCAGTTCTTC.

The CDR3 region is CATESPNTGELFF. The CDR3 DNA reads as TGTGCCACAGAGTCCCCGAACACCGGGGAGCTGTTTTTT. This chain joins TRBV4-2 and TRBJ2-2, with D hard to call. Per the germline V gene, CDR1 is LGHNA and CDR2 is YNFKEQ. Between the trimmed V and J ends, which lost 10 bases and 0 bases, there was a span of 9 bases. The CDR3 is made up of 13 amino acids.

The rearrangement uses TRBV18 and TRBJ1-1, with D uncertain. This CDR3 spans 15 amino acids. Trimming cost V 2 bases and J 1 base, with 11 bases left between them. The germline V gene has CDR1 KGHSH and CDR2 LQKENI. The CDR3: CASSPLQDPNTEAFF. The CDR3 region has the DNA TGTGCCAGCTCACCATTGCAGGACCCGAACACTGAAGCTTTCTTT.

This clonotype occurred many times. CDR3 loop: CSVVEGVRYTF. The CDR3 bases are TGCAGCGTTGTAGAGGGGGTGCGCTACACCTTC. The chain has TRBV29-1 and TRBJ1-2, with D possibly matching TRBD1 (6 bases). Trimming took 4 bases from V and 9 from J, leaving 12 bases between them. This CDR3 has 11 residues. The germline V gene encodes CDR1 SQVTM and CDR2 ANQGSEA.

V is TRBV6-1 and J is TRBJ2-5; D perhaps matches TRBD1 (6 bases). Matching the DNA end better, TRBJ2-7 makes the J call doubtful. The germline gives CDR1 MNHNS, CDR2 SASEGT. CDR3 length equals 15 residues. The CDR3 here is CASSEGGLSFCEQYF. DNA for the CDR3: TGTGCCAGCAGTGAAGGGGGGCTTTCTTTCTGCGAGCAGTACTTC.

This clonotype was observed a single time. At one end the junction does not follow the germline gene, possibly because of a read error. The genes are TRBV5-1 and TRBJ1-5; D not resolved. In germline, CDR1 is SGHRS, CDR2 YFSETQ. This CDR3 has 14 amino acids. The CDR3 sequence: CASSFRETNQPRHF. The CDR3 DNA is TGCGCCAGCAGCTTCAGAGAAACCAATCAGCCCCGGCATTTT.

The chain joins TRBV2 to TRBJ2-5, with D perhaps TRBD2 (5 bases). The V end was cut by 6 bases, the J end by 2 bases, with 16 bases between. CDR3 length equals 15 residues. CDR1 and CDR2 from the germline V gene are SNHLY and FYNNEI. The CDR3 protein is CASSGERKFQETQYF. The CDR3 bases are TGTGCCAGCAGCGGGGAAAGGAAATTTCAAGAGACCCAGTACTTC. Variable domain in full (rest from reference TRBV2 and TRBJ2-5): EPEVTQTPSHQVTQMGQEVILRCVPISNHLYFYWYRQILGQKVEFLVSFYNNEISEKSEIFDDQFSVERPDGSNFTLKIRSTKLEDSAMYFCASSGERKFQETQYFGPGTRLLVL.

V gene TRBV16 combines with J gene TRBJ2-5; no reliable D call. Matching the DNA end better, TRBJ2-7 makes the J call doubtful. Germline CDR1 is KGHSY and CDR2 is FQNENV. This CDR3 spans 15 amino acids. CDR3 nucleotide sequence: TGTGCCAGCAGCTCCCTTTCCCACGAAGGTTTCGAGCAGTACTTC. Encoded protein: CASSSLSHEGFEQYF.

In this sample, this clonotype turned up once. It may be a read error: a sequence one base away is much more abundant. This chain uses TRBV6-5 with TRBJ2-7, with a weak D call TRBD1 (5 bases). Germline CDR1 and CDR2: MNHEY and SVGAGI. This CDR3 is built from 14 residues. The CDR3 reads CASRYSQGTYEQYF. The CDR3 region has the DNA TGTGCCAGCAGGTACTCGCAGGGTACCTACGAGCAGTACTTC.

This clonotype has a single count. A much larger clone is a single base away; this may be a read error. In DNA form, the CDR3 reads TGCAGCGTTGGGGGGGTCGGGGGTGTCTCCTACAATGAGCAGTTCTTC. Amino acids: CSVGGVGGVSYNEQFF. The rearrangement joins TRBV29-1 to TRBJ2-1, with D perhaps TRBD2 (6 bases). Germline-derived CDR1 and CDR2 are SQVTM and ANQGSEA. The CDR3 covers 16 residues. Trimming shortened V by 4 bases and J by 0 bases, and 16 bases separated the two germline ends.

This clonotype was recorded a few times. The chain recombines TRBV7-2 with TRBJ2-1; D not resolved. The V end was cut by 5 bases, the J end by 9 bases, with 11 bases between. The germline gives CDR1 SGHTA, CDR2 FQGNSA. This CDR3 spans 12 amino acids. The DNA of the CDR3 is TGTGCCAGCAGCCCCGTTGAGTTTGAGCAGTTCTTC. This codes for CASSPVEFEQFF.

V is TRBV29-1 and J is TRBJ2-3; 13 bases line up with TRBD2. Germline V CDR1 and CDR2: SQVTM, ANQGSEA. This CDR3 has 16 residues. V was pared by 6 bases and J by 0 bases, with 6 bases of the junction left unmatched. This chain's CDR3 is CSVVGLAGASTDTQYF. The CDR3 DNA sequence: TGCAGCGTCGTTGGACTAGCGGGGGCTAGCACAGATACGCAGTATTTT.

This clonotype has only a few counts. The rearrangement joins TRBV15 to TRBJ2-5; possible D gene TRBD1, 6 bases. The CDR3 sequence is 12 residues long. The V end lost 6 bases, the J end lost 9 bases, and 14 bases lay between the germline ends. The germline gives CDR1 LNHNV, CDR2 YYDKDF (reference sequence). The CDR3, as DNA: TGTGCCACCAGGAAGGACAGAGGGCCCCAGTACTTC. Protein product: CATRKDRGPQYF.

This clonotype was counted many times. The chain combines TRBV12-3 or TRBV12-4 with TRBJ2-1; tentatively, D is TRBD2 (6 bases). V lost 4 bases to trimming and J lost 6 bases, with 13 bases between them. The CDR3 is made up of 14 amino acids. CDR3 sequence: CASSSTGTSNEQFF. CDR3 coding DNA: TGTGCCAGCAGTTCCACCGGGACTTCCAATGAGCAGTTCTTC.

This clonotype has just a few counts. Germline and junction disagree at one end, which may indicate a read error. V is TRBV5-1 and J is TRBJ2-5; no reliable D call. Germline-derived CDR1 and CDR2 are SGHRS and YFSETQ. This CDR3 is built from 15 residues. The chain's CDR3 is CASSTNTAGRETLYF. CDR3 nucleotides: TGCGCCAGCAGCACTAACACGGCCGGTAGAGAGACCCTGTACTTC.